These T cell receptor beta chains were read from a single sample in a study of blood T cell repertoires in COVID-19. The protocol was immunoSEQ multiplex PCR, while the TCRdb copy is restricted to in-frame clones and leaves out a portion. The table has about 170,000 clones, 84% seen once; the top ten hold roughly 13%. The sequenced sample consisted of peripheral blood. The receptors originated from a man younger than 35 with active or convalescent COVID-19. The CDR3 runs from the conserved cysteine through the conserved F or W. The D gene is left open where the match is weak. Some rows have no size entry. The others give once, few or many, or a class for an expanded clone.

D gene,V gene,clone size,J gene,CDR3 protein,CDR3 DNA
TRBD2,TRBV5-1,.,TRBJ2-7,CASSLNSGGTYEQYF,TGCGCCAGCAGCTTGAATAGCGGGGGAACCTACGAGCAGTACTTC
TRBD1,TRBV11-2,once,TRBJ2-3,CASTDERGPHAQYF,TGTGCCAGCACCGACGAAAGGGGGCCCCATGCGCAGTATTTT
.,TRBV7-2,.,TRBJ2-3,CASSDSPDTQYF,TGTGCCAGCAGCGACAGCCCCGATACGCAGTATTTT
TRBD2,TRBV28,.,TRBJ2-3,CASSTRLAGGPPDTQYF,TGTGCCAGCAGTACAAGACTAGCGGGAGGGCCTCCTGATACGCAGTATTTT
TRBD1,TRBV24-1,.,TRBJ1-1,CATSDRGRNTEAFF,TGTGCCACCAGTGACAGGGGGCGGAACACTGAAGCTTTCTTT
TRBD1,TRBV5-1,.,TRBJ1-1,CASSLARGQGNTEAFF,TGCGCCAGCAGCTTGGCCAGGGGACAGGGGAACACTGAAGCTTTCTTT
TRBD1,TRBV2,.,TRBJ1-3,CASSSQGAAGNTIYF,TGTGCCAGCAGTTCTCAGGGGGCGGCTGGAAACACCATATATTTT
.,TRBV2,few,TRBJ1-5,CASSARGVREPQHF,TGTGCCAGCAGTGCACGCGGGGTTAGGGAGCCCCAGCATTTT
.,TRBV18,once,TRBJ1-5,CASSPPISNQPQHF,TGTGCCAGCTCACCACCTATTAGCAATCAGCCCCAGCATTTT
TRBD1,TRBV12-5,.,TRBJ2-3,CASGSGQGSTDTQYF,TGTGCTAGTGGTTCCGGACAGGGGAGCACAGATACGCAGTATTTT
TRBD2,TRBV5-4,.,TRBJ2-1,CASSQTSVGFDEQFF,TGTGCCAGCAGCCAGACTAGCGTAGGCTTTGATGAGCAGTTCTTC
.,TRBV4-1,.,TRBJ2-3,CASSQVGSLTDTQYF,TGCGCCAGCAGCCAAGTTGGTAGCCTTACAGATACGCAGTATTTT
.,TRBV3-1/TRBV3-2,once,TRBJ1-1,CASRGADEAFF,TGTGCCAGCCGGGGGGCGGATGAAGCTTTCTTT
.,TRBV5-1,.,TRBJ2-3,CASRETGDTQYF,TGCGCCAGCCGGGAAACAGGGGATACGCAGTATTTT
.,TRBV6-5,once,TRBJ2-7,CASSLGDNSYEQYF,TGTGCCAGCAGTCTCGGGGACAACTCCTACGAGCAGTACTTC
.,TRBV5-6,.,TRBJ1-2,CASSPGFTGIYGYTF,TGTGCCAGCAGCCCGGGCTTTACAGGCATCTATGGCTACACCTTC
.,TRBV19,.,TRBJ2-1,CASSTIQGGLDEQFF,TGTGCCAGTAGTACCATACAGGGCGGGTTAGATGAGCAGTTCTTC
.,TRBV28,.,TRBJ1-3,CASSPPGLSRGNTIYF,TGTGCCAGCAGCCCACCGGGACTTAGCAGGGGAAACACCATATATTTT
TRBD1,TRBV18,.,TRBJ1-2,CASSSDRERGYTF,TGTGCCAGCTCAAGCGACAGGGAGCGTGGCTACACCTTC
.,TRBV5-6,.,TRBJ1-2,CASSADSYGYTF,TGTGCCAGCAGCGCGGACAGCTATGGCTACACCTTC
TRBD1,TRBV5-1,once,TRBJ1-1,CASSLARGVTEAFF,TGCGCCAGCAGCTTGGCCAGGGGGGTCACTGAAGCTTTCTTT
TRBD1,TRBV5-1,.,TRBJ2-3,CASSLAPGQGTDTQYF,TGCGCCAGCAGCTTGGCACCGGGACAGGGTACAGATACGCAGTATTTT
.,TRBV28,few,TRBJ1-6,CASSLSGGRDHPPLHF,TGTGCCAGCAGTTTATCCGGGGGGCGCGACCATCCACCCCTCCACTTT
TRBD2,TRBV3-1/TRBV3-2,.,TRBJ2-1,CASSPSSGSYNEQFF,TGTGCCAGCAGCCCCTCTAGCGGGAGCTACAATGAGCAGTTCTTC
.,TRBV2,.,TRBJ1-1,CASKLVYPNTEAFF,TGTGCCAGCAAACTGGTTTATCCGAACACTGAAGCTTTCTTT
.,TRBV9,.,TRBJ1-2,CASSVANGGNYGYTF,TGTGCCAGCAGCGTAGCTAACGGGGGAAACTATGGCTACACCTTC
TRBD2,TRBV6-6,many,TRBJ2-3,CASKVAGDTVTQYF,TGTGCCAGCAAGGTAGCGGGGGACACAGTTACGCAGTATTTT
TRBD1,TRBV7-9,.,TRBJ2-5,CASSPGTGDETQYF,TGTGCCAGCAGCCCTGGGACAGGGGACGAGACCCAGTACTTC
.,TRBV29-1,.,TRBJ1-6,CSVDWHGHSPLHF,TGCAGCGTTGACTGGCATGGGCATTCACCCCTCCACTTT
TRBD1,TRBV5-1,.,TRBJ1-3,CASSPDRGSSGNTIYF,TGCGCCAGCAGCCCGGACAGGGGCTCCTCTGGAAACACCATATATTTT
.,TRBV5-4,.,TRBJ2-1,CASSLGGGSSYNEQFF,TGTGCCAGCAGCCTGGGGGGCGGGAGCTCCTACAATGAGCAGTTCTTC
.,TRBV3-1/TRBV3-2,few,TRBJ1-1,CASSQGGLRGHYTEAFF,TGTGCCAGCAGCCAGGGTGGGTTACGGGGACACTACACTGAAGCTTTCTTT
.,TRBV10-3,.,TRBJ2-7,CAISEGHYRTYEQYF,TGTGCCATCAGTGAGGGACACTACCGAACCTACGAGCAGTACTTC
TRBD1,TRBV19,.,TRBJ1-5,CASNIPTGGTQPQHF,TGTGCCAGTAACATCCCGACAGGGGGGACTCAGCCCCAGCATTTT
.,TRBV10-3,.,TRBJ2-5,CAISETGQETQYF,TGTGCCATCAGTGAGACAGGCCAAGAGACCCAGTACTTC
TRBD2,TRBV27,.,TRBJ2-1,CASSQLAGDAPRNEQFF,TGTGCCAGCAGCCAACTAGCGGGAGACGCCCCACGGAATGAGCAGTTCTTC
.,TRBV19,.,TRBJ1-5,CASSTQDNQPQHF,TGTGCCAGTAGTACGCAGGATAATCAGCCCCAGCATTTT
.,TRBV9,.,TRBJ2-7,CASSVTGKGYEQYF,TGTGCCAGCAGCGTAACAGGAAAGGGCTACGAGCAGTACTTC
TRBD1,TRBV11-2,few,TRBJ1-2,CASSLSRTGNVNYGYTF,TGTGCCAGCAGCTTAAGTCGGACAGGCAACGTTAACTATGGCTACACCTTC
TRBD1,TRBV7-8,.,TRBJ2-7,CASSYRQGPSYEQYF,TGTGCCAGCAGCTATCGACAGGGCCCCTCATACGAGCAGTACTTC
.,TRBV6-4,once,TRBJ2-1,CASSESKNPRLVSYNEQFF,TGTGCCAGCAGTGAATCGAAGAACCCAAGACTAGTCTCCTACAATGAGCAGTTCTTC
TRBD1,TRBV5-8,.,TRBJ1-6,CASSPDHRGAGNSPLHF,TGTGCCAGCAGCCCCGATCACAGGGGCGCTGGGAATTCACCCCTCCACTTT
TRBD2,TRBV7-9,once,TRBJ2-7,CASSLDLAAYEQYF,TGTGCCAGCAGCTTAGACCTAGCGGCCTACGAGCAGTACTTC
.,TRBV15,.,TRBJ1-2,CATSRLSNYGYTF,TGTGCCACCAGCAGACTCAGTAACTATGGCTACACCTTC
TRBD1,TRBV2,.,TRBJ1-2,CATRRGGEYGYTF,TGTGCCACCCGGAGAGGGGGCGAGTATGGCTACACCTTC
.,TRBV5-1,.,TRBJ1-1,CASSSGLKQYTEAFF,TGCGCCAGCAGCTCGGGTCTGAAACAATACACTGAAGCTTTCTTT
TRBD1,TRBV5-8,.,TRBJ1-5,CASRKKTGGQPQHF,TGTGCCAGCAGAAAAAAGACAGGGGGTCAGCCCCAGCATTTT
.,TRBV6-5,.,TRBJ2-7,CASRRAGQRIYEQYF,TGTGCCAGCAGGAGGGCGGGGCAGAGAATCTACGAGCAGTACTTC
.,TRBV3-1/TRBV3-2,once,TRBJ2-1,CASSQDRGRGPYNEQFF,TGTGCCAGCAGCCAAGATCGGGGCAGGGGACCCTACAATGAGCAGTTCTTC
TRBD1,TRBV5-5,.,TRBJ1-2,CASSLFGQGNYGYTF,TGTGCCAGCAGCTTGTTCGGACAGGGTAACTATGGCTACACCTTC
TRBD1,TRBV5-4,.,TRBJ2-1,CASSGPQRNRGAYNEQFF,TGTGCCAGCAGCGGACCGCAAAGGAACAGGGGTGCCTACAATGAGCAGTTCTTC
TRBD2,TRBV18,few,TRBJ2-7,CASSPPGLAGEQYF,TGTGCCAGCTCACCACCGGGACTAGCGGGGGAGCAGTACTTC
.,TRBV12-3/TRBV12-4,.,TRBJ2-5,CASTRQEETQYF,TGTGCCAGCACCCGACAGGAAGAGACCCAGTACTTC
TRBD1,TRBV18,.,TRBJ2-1,CASSPGQNNEQFF,TGTGCCAGCTCACCGGGACAGAACAATGAGCAGTTCTTC
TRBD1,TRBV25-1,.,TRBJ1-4,CASTQTGGQEKLFF,TGTGCCAGCACCCAGACAGGGGGCCAAGAAAAACTGTTTTTT